This section outlines one T cell receptor (beta chain) sequence together with its context. Antigen specificity is unknown. This entry belongs to a study of cytomegalovirus exposure and HLA in healthy donors. The study, taken as a whole, reports: Reports credit the classifier with highly specific, highly sensitive diagnosis of cytomegalovirus status. A list of 150 to 200 TCR beta chains associated with cytomegalovirus was given. Productive status was seen about 90% or about 30% of the time for most TCR beta V segments in an earlier analysis.

Primers for the PCR totalled 60 Vbeta and 13 Jbeta. Here immunoSEQ multiplex PCR was the method, and the copy in TCRdb shows in-frame clones only, minus some. Here the sample spans about 130,000 clones, around 67% being singletons. Sample: PBMCs. The origin of this receptor is a man aged 55 to 69 in good health and CMV-seropositive.

The CDR3 sequence: CASSLGGQDYGYTF. The CDR3 nucleotides read TGTGCCAGCAGCTTAGGGGGACAGGACTATGGCTACACCTTC. The V gene is TRBV7-9, the J gene TRBJ1-2, with 8 bases fitting TRBD1. CDR3 length: 14 amino acids. V shed 1 base, J shed 3 bases, and the junction held 1 base outside the gene matches. Germline assignment: CDR1 SEHNR and CDR2 FQNEAQ (reference sequence).